A selection of T cell receptor beta chains follows, all from one sample in a study of blood T cell repertoires in COVID-19. Method: immunoSEQ multiplex PCR; TCRdb's copy keeps in-frame clones and lacks some. The sample lists some 250,000 clones; 91% were seen once. Sequencing was performed on PBMCs or T cells enriched from blood (not recorded which). The receptors were gathered from a human donor in a cohort exposed to, infected with or recovered from COVID-19 (not recorded which). The donor label of this sample is uncertain. Each CDR3 is given with its conserved first and last residue. A D gene is named only where the DNA matches it firmly. Expanded clones are given a class, and other clones once, few, many or no size at all.

>17|-|TRBV4-3|TRBJ2-1|-
CASSQVWASRGYNEQFF
TGCGCCAGCAGCCAAGTATGGGCCTCCCGGGGATACAATGAGCAGTTCTTC
>16|TRBD2|TRBV19|TRBJ2-3|-
CASAPHLAGRGDTQYF
TGTGCCAGTGCCCCTCACCTAGCGGGGAGGGGAGATACGCAGTATTTT
>15|TRBD1|TRBV7-2|TRBJ1-2|-
CASSPKGQLNYGYTF
TGTGCCAGCAGCCCAAAGGGACAGCTTAACTATGGCTACACCTTC
>15|TRBD1|TRBV10-3|TRBJ1-1|-
CAIRGTQGLNTEAFF
TGTGCCATCAGGGGGACACAGGGGTTGAACACTGAAGCTTTCTTT
>13|-|TRBV27|TRBJ1-5|-
CASSLSGNQPQHF
TGTGCCAGCAGTTTATCCGGGAATCAGCCCCAGCATTTT
>12|-|TRBV10-3|TRBJ2-7|-
CAIGGTADEQYF
TGTGCCATCGGGGGGACTGCGGACGAGCAGTACTTC
>15|TRBD2|TRBV30|TRBJ2-3|-
CAWSYSGGFTDTQYF
TGTGCCTGGAGTTATTCGGGGGGGTTCACAGATACGCAGTATTTT
>15|-|TRBV7-8|TRBJ1-1|-
CASSLQNTMNTEAFF
TGTGCCAGCAGCTTACAGAACACCATGAACACTGAAGCTTTCTTT
>12|-|TRBV2|TRBJ1-2|-
CASSGEGDGYTF
TGTGCCAGCAGTGGGGAGGGGGATGGCTACACCTTC
>15|TRBD1|TRBV9|TRBJ1-4|-
CASSVGGTGHEKLFF
TGTGCCAGCAGCGTAGGCGGGACAGGGCATGAAAAACTGTTTTTT
>16|TRBD2|TRBV19|TRBJ2-5|-
CASSSRLAGVQETQYF
TGTGCCAGTAGTTCCCGACTAGCGGGGGTCCAAGAGACCCAGTACTTC
>14|-|TRBV6-5|TRBJ2-2|-
CASTLSVLDRELFF
TGTGCCAGCACTCTTAGCGTTCTGGACCGGGAGCTGTTTTTT
>17|-|TRBV9|TRBJ2-4|-
CASSRAGTPMPQNIQYF
TGTGCCAGTTCTCGAGCCGGGACACCGATGCCCCAAAACATTCAGTACTTC
>15|-|TRBV6-1|TRBJ1-3|-
CASSEGGATGNTIYF
TGTGCCAGCAGTGAAGGCGGGGCGACTGGAAACACCATATATTTT
>13|-|TRBV12-3/TRBV12-4|TRBJ1-4|-
CASSLSGDEELFF
TGTGCCAGCAGTTTATCGGGGGACGAAGAACTGTTTTTT
>15|-|TRBV14|TRBJ1-1|-
CASSLAPPGGTEAFF
TGTGCCAGCAGCCTCGCACCCCCAGGAGGCACTGAAGCTTTCTTT
>15|-|TRBV7-9|TRBJ2-2|-
CASSFRGFNTGELFF
TGTGCCAGCAGCTTTAGGGGGTTCAACACCGGGGAGCTGTTTTTT
>13|-|TRBV7-8|TRBJ1-5|-
CASSFGTNQPQHF
TGTGCCAGCAGCTTCGGTACCAATCAGCCCCAGCATTTT
>14|-|TRBV27|TRBJ1-5|-
CASRLQGSNQPQHF
TGTGCCAGCAGACTTCAGGGGAGCAATCAGCCCCAGCATTTT
>13|-|TRBV6-5|TRBJ2-3|-
CASSRDFTDTQYF
TGTGCCAGCAGTCGGGACTTCACAGATACGCAGTATTTT
>15|-|TRBV7-2|TRBJ1-3|-
CASRSDRSSGNTIYF
TGTGCCAGCAGATCGGACAGATCCTCTGGAAACACCATATATTTT
>14|-|TRBV5-1|TRBJ1-1|-
CASSLVTRGSEAFF
TGCGCCAGCAGCTTGGTTACGCGGGGGTCTGAAGCTTTCTTT
>13|-|TRBV7-9|TRBJ2-3|-
CASSLGLTDTQYF
TGTGCCAGCAGCTTAGGGCTCACAGATACGCAGTATTTT
>13|-|TRBV10-3|TRBJ1-1|-
CAISLQENTEAFF
TGTGCCATCAGTCTCCAGGAGAACACTGAAGCTTTCTTT
>13|-|TRBV5-6|TRBJ1-2|-
CASSLRARTSYTF
TGTGCCAGCAGCCTGAGAGCTCGGACTAGCTACACCTTC
>14|-|TRBV9|TRBJ1-6|-
CASSVGAENSPLHF
TGTGCCAGCAGCGTAGGTGCGGAAAATTCACCCCTCCACTTT
>14|TRBD1|TRBV19|TRBJ1-3|-
CASSRSGGGNTIYF
TGTGCCAGTAGTCGATCAGGGGGAGGAAACACCATATATTTT
>15|TRBD2|TRBV5-1|TRBJ2-3|once
CASSTLAGGTDTQYF
TGCGCCAGCAGCACCCTAGCGGGGGGCACAGATACGCAGTATTTT
>15|TRBD1|TRBV9|TRBJ1-4|-
CASTRTRTGNEKLFF
TGTGCCAGCACAAGAACCCGGACAGGGAATGAAAAACTGTTTTTT
>16|TRBD1|TRBV9|TRBJ1-5|-
CATKGQGREGNQPQHF
TGTGCCACCAAGGGACAGGGCCGAGAGGGCAATCAGCCCCAGCATTTT
>14|TRBD2|TRBV9|TRBJ2-1|few
CASSVTSGGNEQFF
TGTGCCAGCAGCGTTACTAGCGGGGGGAATGAGCAGTTCTTC